This paragraph reports one T cell receptor (beta chain). This specimen belongs to a study of shared clonotypes between healthy human individuals. Method: immunoSEQ multiplex PCR; TCRdb's copy keeps in-frame clones and lacks some. The data show about 490,000 clones, with 60% to 85% seen just once and under 15% held by the top ten. The TCR comes from a middle-aged woman in good health. Some clones in this sample may be carry-over from other donors' samples. Specimen: PBMCs.

CDR3 in amino acids: CASSSQGGGTEAFF. CDR3 DNA sequence: TGTGCCAGCAGCTCTCAGGGGGGAGGCACTGAAGCTTTCTTT. The V call is TRBV7-2, the J call TRBJ1-1, with 7 positions matching TRBD1. The CDR3 totals 14 residues. CDR1 and CDR2 from the germline V gene are SGHTA and FQGNSA. J gave up 4 bases and V 4 bases, and 6 bases lay outside the gene matches.